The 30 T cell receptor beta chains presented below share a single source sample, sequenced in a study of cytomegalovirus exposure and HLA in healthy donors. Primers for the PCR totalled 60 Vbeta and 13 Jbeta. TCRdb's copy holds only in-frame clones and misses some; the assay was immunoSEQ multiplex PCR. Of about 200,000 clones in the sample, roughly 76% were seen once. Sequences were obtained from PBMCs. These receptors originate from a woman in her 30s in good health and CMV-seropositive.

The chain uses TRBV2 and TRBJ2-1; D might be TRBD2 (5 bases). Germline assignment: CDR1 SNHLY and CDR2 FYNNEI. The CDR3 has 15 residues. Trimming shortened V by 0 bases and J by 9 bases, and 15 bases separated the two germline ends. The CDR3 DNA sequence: TGTGCCAGCAGTGAAGCGCTTCGGGGAAACGGTGAGCAGTTCTTC. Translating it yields CASSEALRGNGEQFF.

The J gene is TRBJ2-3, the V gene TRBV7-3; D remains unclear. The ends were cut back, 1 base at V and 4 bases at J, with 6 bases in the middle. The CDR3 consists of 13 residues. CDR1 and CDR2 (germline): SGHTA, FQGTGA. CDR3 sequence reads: CASSLRPADTQYF. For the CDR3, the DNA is TGTGCCAGCAGCTTAAGGCCAGCAGATACGCAGTATTTT.

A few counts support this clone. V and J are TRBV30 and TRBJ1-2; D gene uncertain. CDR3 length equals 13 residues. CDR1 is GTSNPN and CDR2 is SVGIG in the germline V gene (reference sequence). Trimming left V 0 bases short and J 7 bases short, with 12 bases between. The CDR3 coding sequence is TGTGCCTGGAGTGTACTAGGAAACGCTGGCTACACCTTC. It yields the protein CAWSVLGNAGYTF.

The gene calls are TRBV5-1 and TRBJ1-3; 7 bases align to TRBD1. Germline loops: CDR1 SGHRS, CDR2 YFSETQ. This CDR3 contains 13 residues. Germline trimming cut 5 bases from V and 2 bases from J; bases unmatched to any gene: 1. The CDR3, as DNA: TGCGCCAGCAGTCAGGGGGCTGGAAACACCATATATTTT. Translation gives CASSQGAGNTIYF.

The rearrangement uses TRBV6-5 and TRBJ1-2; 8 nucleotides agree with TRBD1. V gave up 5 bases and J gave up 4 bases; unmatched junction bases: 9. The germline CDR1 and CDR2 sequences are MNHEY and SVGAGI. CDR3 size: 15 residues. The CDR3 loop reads CASSRPGQAFYGYTF. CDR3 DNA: TGTGCCAGCAGTCGACCGGGACAGGCGTTCTATGGCTACACCTTC.

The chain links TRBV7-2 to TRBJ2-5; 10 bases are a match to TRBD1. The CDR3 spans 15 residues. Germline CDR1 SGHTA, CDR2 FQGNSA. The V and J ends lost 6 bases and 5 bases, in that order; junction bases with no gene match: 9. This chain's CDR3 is CASSLDRGLLETQYF. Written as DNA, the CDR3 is TGTGCCAGCAGTCTTGACAGGGGGCTTTTGGAGACCCAGTACTTC.

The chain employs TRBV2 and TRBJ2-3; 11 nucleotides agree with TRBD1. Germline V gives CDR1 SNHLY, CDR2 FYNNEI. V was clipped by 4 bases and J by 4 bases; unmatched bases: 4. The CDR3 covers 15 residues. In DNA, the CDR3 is TGTGCCAGCAGTGTCCGGACAGGGGGCTCAGATACGCAGTATTTT. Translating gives CASSVRTGGSDTQYF.

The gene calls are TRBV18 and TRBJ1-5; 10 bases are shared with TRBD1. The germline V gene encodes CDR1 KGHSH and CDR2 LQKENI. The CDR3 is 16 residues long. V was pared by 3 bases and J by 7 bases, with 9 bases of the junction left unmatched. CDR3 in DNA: TGTGCCAGCTCACCGGCGGGACAGGGGTCCCAGCAGCCCCAGCATTTT. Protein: CASSPAGQGSQQPQHF.

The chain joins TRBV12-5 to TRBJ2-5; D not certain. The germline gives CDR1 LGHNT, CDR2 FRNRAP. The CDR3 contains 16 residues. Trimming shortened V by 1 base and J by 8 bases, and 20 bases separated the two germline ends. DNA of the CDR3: TGTGCTAGTGGTTTGGCCGAAGGATTGGATTGGGCCACCCAGTACTTC. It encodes CASGLAEGLDWATQYF.

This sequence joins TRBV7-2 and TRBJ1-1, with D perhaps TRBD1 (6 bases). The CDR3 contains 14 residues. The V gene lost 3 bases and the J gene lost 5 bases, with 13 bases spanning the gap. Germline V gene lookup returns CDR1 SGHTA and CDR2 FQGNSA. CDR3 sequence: CASSFARGSTEAFF. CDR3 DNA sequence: TGTGCCAGCAGCTTCGCGAGGGGGAGTACTGAAGCTTTCTTT.

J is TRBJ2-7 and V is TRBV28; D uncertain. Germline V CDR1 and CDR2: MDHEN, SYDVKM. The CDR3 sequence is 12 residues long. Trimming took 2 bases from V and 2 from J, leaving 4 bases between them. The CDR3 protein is CASSLRAYEQYF. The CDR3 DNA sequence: TGTGCCAGCAGTTTACGAGCCTACGAGCAGTACTTC.

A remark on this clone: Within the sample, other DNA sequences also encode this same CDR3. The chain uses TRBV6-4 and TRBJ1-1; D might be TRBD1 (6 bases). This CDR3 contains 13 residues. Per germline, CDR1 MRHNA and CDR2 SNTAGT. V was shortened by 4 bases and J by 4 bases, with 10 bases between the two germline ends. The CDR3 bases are TGTGCCAGCAGTGCCACAGGGACCACTGAAGCTTTCTTT. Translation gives CASSATGTTEAFF.

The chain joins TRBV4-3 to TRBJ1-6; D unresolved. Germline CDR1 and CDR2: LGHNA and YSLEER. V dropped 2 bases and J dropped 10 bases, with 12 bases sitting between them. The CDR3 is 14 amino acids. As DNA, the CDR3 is TGCGCCAGCAGCCAATATCGTGACTTCTCACCCCTCCACTTT. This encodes CASSQYRDFSPLHF.

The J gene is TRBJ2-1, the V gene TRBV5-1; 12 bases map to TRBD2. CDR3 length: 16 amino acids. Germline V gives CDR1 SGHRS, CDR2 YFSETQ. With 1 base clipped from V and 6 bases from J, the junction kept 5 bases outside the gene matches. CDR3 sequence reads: CASSLMSSGGANEQFF. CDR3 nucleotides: TGCGCCAGCAGCTTGATGTCTAGCGGGGGGGCCAATGAGCAGTTCTTC.

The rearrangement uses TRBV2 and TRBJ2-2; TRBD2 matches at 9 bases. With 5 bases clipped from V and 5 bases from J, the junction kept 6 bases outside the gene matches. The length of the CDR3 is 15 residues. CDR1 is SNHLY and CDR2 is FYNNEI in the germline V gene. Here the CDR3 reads CASSRLAASTGELFF. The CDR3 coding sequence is TGTGCCAGCAGTAGACTAGCGGCCTCTACCGGGGAGCTGTTTTTT.

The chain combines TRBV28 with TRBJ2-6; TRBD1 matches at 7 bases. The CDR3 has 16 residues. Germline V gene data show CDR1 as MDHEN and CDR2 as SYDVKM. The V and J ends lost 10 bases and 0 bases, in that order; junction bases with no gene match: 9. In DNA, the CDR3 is TGTGCCACCACGTCTCAGGGGGACTCTGGGGCCAACGTCCTGACTTTC. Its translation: CATTSQGDSGANVLTF. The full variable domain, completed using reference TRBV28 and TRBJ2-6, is DVKVTQSSRYLVKRTGEKVFLECVQDMDHENMFWYRQDPGLGLRLIYFSYDVKMKEKGDIPEGYSVSREKKERFSLILESASTNQTSMYLCATTSQGDSGANVLTFGAGSRLTVL.

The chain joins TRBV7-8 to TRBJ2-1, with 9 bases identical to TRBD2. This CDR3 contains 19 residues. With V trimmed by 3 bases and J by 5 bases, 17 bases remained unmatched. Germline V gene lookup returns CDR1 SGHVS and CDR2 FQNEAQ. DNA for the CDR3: TGTGCCAGCAGCTTCATAGCGGGAGTTGACCGAAGTTCCGACAATGAGCAGTTCTTC. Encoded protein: CASSFIAGVDRSSDNEQFF. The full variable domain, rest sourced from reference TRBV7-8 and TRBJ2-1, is GAGVSQSPRYKVAKRGQDVALRCDPISGHVSLFWYQQALGQGPEFLTYFQNEAQLDKSGLPSDRFFAERPEGSVSTLKIQRTQQEDSAVYLCASSFIAGVDRSSDNEQFFGPGTRLTVL.

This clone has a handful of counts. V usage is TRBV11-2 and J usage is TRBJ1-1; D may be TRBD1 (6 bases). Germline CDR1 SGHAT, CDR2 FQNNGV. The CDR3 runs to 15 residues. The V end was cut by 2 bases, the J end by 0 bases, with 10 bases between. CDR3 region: CASSLCGQLNTEAFF. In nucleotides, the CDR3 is TGTGCCAGCAGCTTATGCGGACAGTTGAACACTGAAGCTTTCTTT.

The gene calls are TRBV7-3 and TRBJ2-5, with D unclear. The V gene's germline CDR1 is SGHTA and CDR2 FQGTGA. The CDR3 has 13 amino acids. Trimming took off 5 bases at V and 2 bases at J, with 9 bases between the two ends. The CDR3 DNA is TGTGCCAGCAGCCGAGCTAAGCAAGAGACCCAGTACTTC. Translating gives CASSRAKQETQYF.

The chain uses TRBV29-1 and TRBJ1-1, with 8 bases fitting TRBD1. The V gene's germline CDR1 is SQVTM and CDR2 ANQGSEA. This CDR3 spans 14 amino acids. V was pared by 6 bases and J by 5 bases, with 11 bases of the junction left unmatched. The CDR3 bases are TGCAGCGTGGAATGGACAGGGAGGTTAACTGAAGCTTTCTTT. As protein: CSVEWTGRLTEAFF.

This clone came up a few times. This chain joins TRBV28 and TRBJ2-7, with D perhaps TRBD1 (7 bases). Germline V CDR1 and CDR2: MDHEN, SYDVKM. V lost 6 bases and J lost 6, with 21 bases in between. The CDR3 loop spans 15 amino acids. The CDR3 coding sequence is TGTGCCAGCAGGTTTAGGGAGACAGGGACTTCCGAGCAGTACTTC. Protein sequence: CASRFRETGTSEQYF.

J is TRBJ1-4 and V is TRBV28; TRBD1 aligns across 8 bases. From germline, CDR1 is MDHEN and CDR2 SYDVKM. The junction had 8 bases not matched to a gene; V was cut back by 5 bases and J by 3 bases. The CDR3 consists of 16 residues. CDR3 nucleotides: TGTGCCAGCAGTGATCCGCAGGGGGCAGCTAATGAAAAACTGTTTTTT. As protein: CASSDPQGAANEKLFF.

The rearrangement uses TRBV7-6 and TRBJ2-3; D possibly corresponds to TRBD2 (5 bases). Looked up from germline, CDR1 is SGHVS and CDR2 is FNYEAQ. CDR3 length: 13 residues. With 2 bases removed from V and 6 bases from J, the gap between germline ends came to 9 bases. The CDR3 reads CASSLTRGDTQYF. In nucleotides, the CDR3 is TGTGCCAGCAGCTTAACTCGCGGGGATACGCAGTATTTT.

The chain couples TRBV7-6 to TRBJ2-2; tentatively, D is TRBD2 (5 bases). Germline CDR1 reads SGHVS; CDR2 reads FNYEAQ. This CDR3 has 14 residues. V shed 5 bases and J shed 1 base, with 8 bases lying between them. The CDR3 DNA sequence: TGTGCCAGCAGCCCTCGGGGGAACACCGGGGAGCTGTTTTTT. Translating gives CASSPRGNTGELFF.

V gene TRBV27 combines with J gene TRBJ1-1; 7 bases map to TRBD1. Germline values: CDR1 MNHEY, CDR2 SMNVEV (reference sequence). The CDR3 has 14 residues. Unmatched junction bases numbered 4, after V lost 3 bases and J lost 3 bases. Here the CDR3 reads CASSFEGADTEAFF. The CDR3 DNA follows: TGTGCCAGCAGTTTTGAGGGGGCGGACACTGAAGCTTTCTTT.

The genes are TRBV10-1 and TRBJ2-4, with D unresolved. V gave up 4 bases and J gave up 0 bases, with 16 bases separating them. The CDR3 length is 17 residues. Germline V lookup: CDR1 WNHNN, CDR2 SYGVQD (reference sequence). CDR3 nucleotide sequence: TGCGCCAGCAGTGTTGGTCGAGCCCCTGTAGCCAAAAACATTCAGTACTTC. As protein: CASSVGRAPVAKNIQYF.

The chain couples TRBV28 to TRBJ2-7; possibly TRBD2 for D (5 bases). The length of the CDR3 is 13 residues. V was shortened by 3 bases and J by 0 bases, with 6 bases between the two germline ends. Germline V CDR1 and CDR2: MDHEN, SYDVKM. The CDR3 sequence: CASSFGSSYEQYF. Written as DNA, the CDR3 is TGTGCCAGCAGTTTTGGGAGCTCCTACGAGCAGTACTTC.

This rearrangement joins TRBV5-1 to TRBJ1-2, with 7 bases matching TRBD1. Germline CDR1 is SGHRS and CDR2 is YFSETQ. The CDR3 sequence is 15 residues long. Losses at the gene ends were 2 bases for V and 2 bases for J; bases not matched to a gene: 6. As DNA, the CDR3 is TGCGCCAGCAGCTTAAACAGGGGATACAACTATGGCTACACCTTC. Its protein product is CASSLNRGYNYGYTF. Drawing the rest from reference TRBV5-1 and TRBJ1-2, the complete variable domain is KAGVTQTPRYLIKTRGQQVTLSCSPISGHRSVSWYQQTPGQGLQFLFEYFSETQRNKGNFPGRFSGRQFSNSRSEMNVSTLELGDSALYLCASSLNRGYNYGYTFGSGTRLTVV.

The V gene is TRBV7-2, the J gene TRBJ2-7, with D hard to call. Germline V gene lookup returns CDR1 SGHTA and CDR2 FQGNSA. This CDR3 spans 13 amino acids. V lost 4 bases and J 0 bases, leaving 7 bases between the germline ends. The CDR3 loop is CASSSASSYEQYF. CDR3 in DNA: TGTGCCAGCAGCTCCGCTAGCTCCTACGAGCAGTACTTC. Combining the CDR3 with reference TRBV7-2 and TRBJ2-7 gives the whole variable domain GAGVSQSPSNKVTEKGKDVELRCDPISGHTALYWYRQSLGQGLEFLIYFQGNSAPDKSGLPSDRFSAERTGGSVSTLTIQRTQQEDSAVYLCASSSASSYEQYFGPGTRLTVT.

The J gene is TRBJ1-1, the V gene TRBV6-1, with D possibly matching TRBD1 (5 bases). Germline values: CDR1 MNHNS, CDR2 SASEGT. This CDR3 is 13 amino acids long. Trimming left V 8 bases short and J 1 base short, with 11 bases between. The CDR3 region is CASPGRGNTEAFF. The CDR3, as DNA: TGTGCCAGCCCAGGGAGGGGGAACACTGAAGCTTTCTTT.